This paragraph covers one T cell receptor (beta chain) sequence. This clonotype was found many times. The antigen this receptor binds is unknown. Per-base quality was not reported, and no clone a single base away is much larger than it. Relative to germline, V is 10 bases shorter and J is 7 bases shorter, with 20 bases between their ends. The CDR3 covers 14 residues, taking in both the cysteine and the phenylalanine. The kept DNA is CDR3 alone, 42 bases in frame from the first base. CDR1 and CDR2 are drawn from the germline V gene: SNHLY, FYNNEI. The treatment or condition label on this specimen signifies: allogeneic hematopoietic cell transplantation with graft depleted of TCRalphabeta T cells and CD19 B cells. TCRalphabeta/CD19-depleted allogeneic hematopoietic cell grafts were given to the transplant recipients, all of whom were children. The library was generated by PCR. These reads were obtained on an Illumina HiSeq 2500. TCR libraries were prepared with molecular barcoding, using unique molecular identifiers to normalize TCRbeta repertoire quantification. TCRdb cleaned the public reads at Q25 with fastp, built clones with MiXCR and kept in-frame beta chains. Here each entry gathers all rows of one CDR3 protein and keeps the most common genes and DNA. This sample gives almost 250,000 distinct CDR3 sequences in total; 20% to 30% of them show up just once. The ten largest account for roughly 2.6% of the sample.

This specimen comes from a study of T-cell reconstitution after alpha-beta-depleted transplantation in children (dated by TCRdb to 2016 to 2017). Background on the whole study: Using TCR repertoire profiling, the study quantitatively followed how T-cell immune reconstitution unfolded in children after TCRalphabeta/CD19-depleted allogeneic hematopoietic cell transplantation. General findings and caveats noted by the study authors: About two months after transplant, the apparently early recovery of alphabetaT-cell counts reportedly depended on just several hundred clones that had expanded rapidly and came from non-depleted graft cells. Over subsequent months, a decline in hyperexpanded clone frequencies was noted, and after one year, T-cell counts and TCRbeta diversity were mostly ascribed to newly produced T cells. In some patients, high TCRbeta diversity at day 60 was attributed to recipient T cells and intrathymic progenitors that had survived conditioning.

The V and J genes are TRBV2 and TRBJ2-1; the D call is tentative, TRBD1 or TRBD2, as each matches 5 bases. The material was PBMCs, obtained before TCRalphabeta/CD19-depleted stem cell transplant. The sequence was collected from a girl aged 2 to 9 with Fanconi anemia, due to receive a stem cell transplant. The CDR3 in this case is CANTWGREWNEQFF. The DNA reads as follows: TGTGCCAATACCTGGGGCAGGGAGTGGAATGAGCAGTTCTTC.